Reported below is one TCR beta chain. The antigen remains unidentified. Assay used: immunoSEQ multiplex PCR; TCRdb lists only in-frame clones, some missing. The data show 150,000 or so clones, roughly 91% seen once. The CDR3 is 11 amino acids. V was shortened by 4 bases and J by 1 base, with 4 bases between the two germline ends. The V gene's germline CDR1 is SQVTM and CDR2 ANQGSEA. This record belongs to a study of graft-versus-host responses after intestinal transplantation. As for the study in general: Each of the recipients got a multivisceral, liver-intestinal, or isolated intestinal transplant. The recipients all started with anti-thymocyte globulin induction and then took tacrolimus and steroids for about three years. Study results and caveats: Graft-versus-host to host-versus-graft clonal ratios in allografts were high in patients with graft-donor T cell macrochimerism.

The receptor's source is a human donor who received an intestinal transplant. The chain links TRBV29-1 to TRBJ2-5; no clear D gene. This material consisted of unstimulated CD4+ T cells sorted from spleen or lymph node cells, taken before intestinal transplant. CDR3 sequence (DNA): TGCAGCGTTGGGACCCAAGAGACCCAGTACTTC. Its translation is CSVGTQETQYF.